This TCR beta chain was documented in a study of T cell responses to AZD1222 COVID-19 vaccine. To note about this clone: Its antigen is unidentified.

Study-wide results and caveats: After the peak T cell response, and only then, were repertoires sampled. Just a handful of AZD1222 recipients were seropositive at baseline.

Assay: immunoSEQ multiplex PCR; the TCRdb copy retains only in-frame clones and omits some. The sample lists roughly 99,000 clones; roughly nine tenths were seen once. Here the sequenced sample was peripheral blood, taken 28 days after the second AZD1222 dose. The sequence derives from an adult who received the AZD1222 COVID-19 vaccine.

The DNA for the CDR3 is TGTGCCAGCAGTGATTCCCCCCCGGGTAATCAGCCCCAGCATTTT. Translated: CASSDSPPGNQPQHF. V gene TRBV2 combines with J gene TRBJ1-5; unclear D gene. V was pared by 3 bases and J by 4 bases, with 13 bases between. Germline values: CDR1 SNHLY, CDR2 FYNNEI. This CDR3 spans 15 amino acids.